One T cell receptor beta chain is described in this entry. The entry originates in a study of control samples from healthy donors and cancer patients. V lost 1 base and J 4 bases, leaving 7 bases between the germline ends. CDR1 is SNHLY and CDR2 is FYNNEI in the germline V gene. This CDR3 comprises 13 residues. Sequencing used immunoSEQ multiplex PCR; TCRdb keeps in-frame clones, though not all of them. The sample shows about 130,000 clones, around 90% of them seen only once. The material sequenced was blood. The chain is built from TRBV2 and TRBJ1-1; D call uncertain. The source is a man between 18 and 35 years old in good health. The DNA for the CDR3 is TGTGCCAGCAGTGAAGAGGTTGGCACTGAAGCTTTCTTT. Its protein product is CASSEEVGTEAFF.